Presented here are 5 T cell receptor beta chains from one specimen sequenced in a study of regulatory T cells in long-lasting Graves disease (dated by TCRdb to about 2021). What the time point label conveys for this sample: newly diagnosed GD, antithyroid drugs for less than 3 months. For both TCR sequencing and RNA sequencing, RNA was extracted from PBMCs using TRIzol. Receptor libraries were prepared by multiplex PCR. The instrument given in TCRdb is Illumina HiSeq 4000. CDR3 regions were amplified by Arm-PCR with iRepertoire HTBI primers to construct TCR beta libraries. TCRdb applied fastp at Q25 and MiXCR to the public reads, then kept only in-frame beta chains. Each CDR3 protein gets just one entry, which takes the most common genes and DNA from the rows behind it. This sample lists about 240,000 distinct CDR3 sequences; over 20% were detected once. The ten largest clones take up approximately 14% of the sample.

The sample in question was peripheral blood mononuclear cells (PBMCs), obtained at new diagnosis, from a patient treated with antithyroid drugs. The receptors shown here come from a female donor with Graves disease.

This clonotype showed up many times. The CDR3 region is CASSQETGGGSEAFF. The CDR3 bases are TGTGCCAGCAGCCAAGAGACAGGCGGGGGCTCTGAAGCTTTCTTT. The rearrangement links TRBV3-1 to TRBJ1-1; D is perhaps TRBD1 (6 bases). Per the germline V gene, CDR1 is LGHDT and CDR2 is YNNKEL (reference sequence). The V and J ends lost 0 bases and 6 bases respectively, with 14 bases between them. This CDR3 contains 15 residues.

This clonotype was found a few times. The V gene is TRBV20-1, the J gene TRBJ2-5, with D possibly TRBD1 on 5 matching bases. V was shortened by 8 bases and J by 5 bases, with 12 bases between the two germline ends. The CDR3 has 11 amino acids. The V gene's germline CDR1 is DFQATT and CDR2 SNEGSKA (reference sequence). The CDR3 region is CSPSKGETQYF. The DNA for the CDR3 is TGCAGTCCTTCTAAGGGGGAGACCCAGTACTTC.

Many counts were recorded for this clonotype. The gene calls are TRBV20-1 and TRBJ2-1; 12 bases map to TRBD1. With V trimmed by 6 bases and J by 7 bases, 4 bases remained unmatched. Per germline, CDR1 DFQATT and CDR2 SNEGSKA (reference sequence). The CDR3 consists of 13 residues. The CDR3 is CSAPGQGANEQFF. The CDR3 coding sequence is TGCAGTGCCCCGGGACAGGGGGCGAATGAGCAGTTCTTC.

The V gene is TRBV9, the J gene TRBJ1-3, with TRBD1 matching 7 bases. After removal of 0 bases from V and 3 bases from J, the junction contained 3 bases not matched to a gene. The CDR3 runs 15 residues. In germline, CDR1 is SGDLS, CDR2 YYNGEE. The CDR3 region is CASSVATGHGNTIYF. As DNA, the CDR3 is TGTGCCAGCAGCGTAGCGACAGGGCATGGAAACACCATATATTTT.

V usage is TRBV4-3 and J usage is TRBJ1-2, with no clear D. The germline V gene has CDR1 LGHNA and CDR2 YSLEER. V was shortened by 0 bases and J by 7 bases, with 6 bases between the two germline ends. CDR3 size: 12 residues. The CDR3 DNA follows: TGCGCCAGCAGCCAAGAAGGGTTTGGCTACACCTTC. As protein: CASSQEGFGYTF.